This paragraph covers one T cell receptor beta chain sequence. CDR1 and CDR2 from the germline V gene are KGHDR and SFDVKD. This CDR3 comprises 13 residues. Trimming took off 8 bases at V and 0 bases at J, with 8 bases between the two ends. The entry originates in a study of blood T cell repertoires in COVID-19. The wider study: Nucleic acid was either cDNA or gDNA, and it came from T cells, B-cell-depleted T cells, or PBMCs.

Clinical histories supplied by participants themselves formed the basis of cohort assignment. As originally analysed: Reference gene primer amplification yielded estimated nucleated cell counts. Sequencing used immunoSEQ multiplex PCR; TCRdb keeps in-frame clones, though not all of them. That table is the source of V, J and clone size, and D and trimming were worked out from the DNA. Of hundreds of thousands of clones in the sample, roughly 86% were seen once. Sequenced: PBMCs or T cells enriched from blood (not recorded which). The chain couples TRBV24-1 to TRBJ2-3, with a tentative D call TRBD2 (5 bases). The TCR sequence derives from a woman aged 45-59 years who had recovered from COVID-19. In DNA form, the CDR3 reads TGTGCCACCACCGAGGGTAGCACAGATACGCAGTATTTT. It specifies CATTEGSTDTQYF.